This is a list of T cell receptor beta chains from one sample in a study of cytomegalovirus exposure and HLA in healthy donors. TCRdb's copy holds only in-frame clones and misses some; the assay was immunoSEQ multiplex PCR. This table holds about 150,000 clones, 75% to 80% found once. The sequencing sample was made of PBMCs. Receptors originate from a male donor in good health and CMV-seronegative. The CDR3 runs from the conserved cysteine through the conserved F or W. D genes are given only for firm matches. Size tells how often a clone was seen (once, few, many) or the class of an expanded clone, and some rows leave it out.

J gene | clone size | V gene | D gene | CDR3 protein | CDR3 DNA
TRBJ2-3 | few | TRBV9 | TRBD2 | CASSVTIAGGSDTQYF | TGTGCCAGCAGCGTAACAATAGCGGGAGGTTCAGATACGCAGTATTTT
TRBJ1-3 | - | TRBV19 | - | CASSIGRKNSGNTIYF | TGTGCCAGTAGTATCGGCAGGAAAAACTCTGGAAACACCATATATTTT
TRBJ1-3 | - | TRBV6-5 | TRBD1 | CASRDRRSSGNTIYF | TGTGCCAGCAGGGACAGGAGAAGCTCTGGAAACACCATATATTTT
TRBJ1-2 | - | TRBV9 | - | CASSVGKRGGGYTF | TGTGCCAGCAGCGTAGGGAAGAGGGGAGGAGGCTACACCTTC
TRBJ2-1 | - | TRBV5-1 | - | CASRPGGTEGGNEQFF | TGCGCCAGCAGGCCAGGGGGGACAGAGGGTGGCAATGAGCAGTTCTTC
TRBJ2-1 | - | TRBV7-9 | - | CASSTPQGGQFF | TGTGCCAGCAGCACGCCACAGGGTGGGCAGTTCTTC
TRBJ2-5 | few | TRBV4-1 | - | CASSQGRGLKETQYF | TGCGCCAGCAGCCAAGGGAGAGGACTAAAAGAGACCCAGTACTTC
TRBJ1-2 | - | TRBV18 | TRBD1 | CASSPGTGADGYTF | TGTGCCAGCTCACCCGGGACAGGCGCAGACGGCTACACCTTC
TRBJ1-1 | few | TRBV4-2 | TRBD1 | CASSPGQVNTEAFF | TGTGCCAGCAGCCCAGGACAGGTGAACACTGAAGCTTTCTTT
TRBJ1-1 | - | TRBV5-1 | - | CASSWRGWDSGTEAFF | TGCGCCAGCAGCTGGCGGGGTTGGGACTCAGGCACTGAAGCTTTCTTT
TRBJ1-5 | - | TRBV4-2 | TRBD1 | CASSPGRTGALSNQPQHF | TGTGCCAGCAGCCCAGGAAGGACAGGGGCGCTAAGCAATCAGCCCCAGCATTTT
TRBJ2-1 | - | TRBV7-8 | TRBD1 | CASKYRGIDEQFF | TGTGCCAGCAAATACAGGGGGATCGATGAGCAGTTCTTC
TRBJ2-7 | - | TRBV11-3 | TRBD1 | CASSPDRATHEQYF | TGTGCCAGCAGCCCGGACAGGGCGACACACGAGCAGTACTTC
TRBJ1-5 | - | TRBV11-2 | - | CASSPAGVNQPQHF | TGTGCCAGCAGCCCTGCGGGGGTCAATCAGCCCCAGCATTTT
TRBJ1-1 | once | TRBV7-9 | TRBD1 | CASSPTGNEAFF | TGTGCCAGCAGCCCGACAGGGAATGAAGCTTTCTTT
TRBJ2-1 | - | TRBV14 | TRBD2 | CASSPSGTVYNEQFF | TGTGCCAGCAGCCCCAGCGGGACCGTCTACAATGAGCAGTTCTTC
TRBJ2-1 | - | TRBV18 | TRBD2 | CASSTLAGELNEQFF | TGTGCCAGCTCCACCCTAGCGGGAGAGCTAAATGAGCAGTTCTTC
TRBJ1-2 | - | TRBV5-8 | - | CASRSRDPTYGYTF | TGTGCCAGCAGATCCCGGGATCCTACCTATGGCTACACCTTC
TRBJ2-2 | - | TRBV6-4 | TRBD1 | CASSDSQGAGELFF | TGTGCCAGCAGTGACTCACAGGGGGCCGGGGAGCTGTTTTTT
TRBJ2-5 | - | TRBV4-1 | TRBD2 | CASSQVGPVGTSGGETQYF | TGCGCCAGCAGCCAAGTGGGCCCGGTCGGGACTAGCGGGGGAGAGACCCAGTACTTC
TRBJ2-1 | - | TRBV5-1 | - | CASSFTGVDEQFF | TGCGCCAGCAGCTTTACGGGAGTGGATGAGCAGTTCTTC
TRBJ1-6 | - | TRBV29-1 | TRBD1 | CSVWDRGSPLHF | TGCAGCGTTTGGGACAGGGGTTCACCCCTCCACTTT
TRBJ2-7 | - | TRBV7-7 | TRBD1 | CASSRDRGGNEQYF | TGTGCTAGCAGTCGGGACAGGGGGGGCAACGAGCAGTACTTC
TRBJ2-3 | - | TRBV4-2 | TRBD2 | CASSRQRELAVTDTQYF | TGTGCCAGCAGCCGCCAGAGGGAACTAGCGGTCACAGATACGCAGTATTTT
TRBJ1-2 | once | TRBV13 | - | CASLSGYTF | TGTGCCAGCTTGAGCGGCTACACCTTC
TRBJ2-2 | - | TRBV5-1 | - | CASSPQSNTGELFF | TGCGCCAGCAGCCCACAAAGTAACACCGGGGAGCTGTTTTTT
TRBJ2-5 | few | TRBV11-2 | TRBD2 | CASSPIGDYIYETQYF | TGTGCCAGCAGCCCTATAGGGGACTATATTTATGAGACCCAGTACTTC
TRBJ2-7 | - | TRBV7-7 | TRBD1 | CASSRTPPTGVDEQYF | TGTGCTAGCAGCCGAACTCCACCGACAGGGGTCGACGAGCAGTACTTC
TRBJ1-6 | - | TRBV7-9 | - | CASSSQGRASPLHF | TGTGCCAGCAGCTCACAGGGTCGGGCTTCACCCCTCCACTTT
TRBJ2-2 | - | TRBV7-3 | TRBD2 | CASSLGGGNTGELFF | TGTGCCAGCAGCTTAGGGGGGGGGAACACCGGGGAGCTGTTTTTT
TRBJ1-3 | - | TRBV27 | - | CASSLRTGNTIYF | TGTGCCAGCAGTCTACGGACAGGAAACACCATATATTTT
TRBJ1-1 | once | TRBV11-2 | - | CASSLWSTEAFF | TGTGCCAGCAGCCTGTGGAGTACTGAAGCTTTCTTT
TRBJ1-1 | - | TRBV6-5 | - | CASSYSRGQSTEAFF | TGTGCCAGCAGTTACTCAAGGGGACAAAGCACTGAAGCTTTCTTT
TRBJ2-7 | - | TRBV4-3 | TRBD1 | CASSGRDSSSEQYF | TGCGCCAGCAGCGGACGGGACAGTTCTAGCGAGCAGTACTTC
TRBJ2-3 | - | TRBV19 | - | CASSSGFPRDTQYF | TGTGCCAGTAGTAGCGGGTTCCCCAGGGATACGCAGTATTTT
TRBJ2-3 | - | TRBV18 | - | CASSPLRTSTDTQYF | TGTGCCAGCTCACCACTGAGGACTAGCACAGATACGCAGTATTTT
TRBJ1-1 | - | TRBV5-4 | - | CASSPDMNTEAFF | TGTGCCAGCAGCCCAGACATGAACACTGAAGCTTTCTTT
TRBJ2-7 | - | TRBV4-1 | TRBD1 | CASSQEIQGNRYYEQYF | TGCGCCAGCAGCCAAGAAATACAGGGGAATCGATATTACGAGCAGTACTTC
TRBJ1-2 | - | TRBV13 | - | CASSLGEYYGYTF | TGTGCCAGCAGCTTGGGAGAGTACTATGGCTACACCTTC
TRBJ2-7 | - | TRBV5-1 | - | CASSLGEEYYEQYF | TGCGCCAGCAGCTTAGGGGAGGAATACTACGAGCAGTACTTC
TRBJ2-2 | - | TRBV4-1 | TRBD1 | CASTGQGYQTTGELFF | TGCGCCAGCACAGGACAGGGGTACCAGACCACCGGGGAGCTGTTTTTT
TRBJ2-5 | few | TRBV7-9 | - | CASSYDGSATQYF | TGTGCCAGCAGCTATGACGGGTCGGCGACCCAGTACTTC
TRBJ1-6 | - | TRBV15 | TRBD1 | CATSRDTQGRSPLHF | TGTGCCACCAGCAGAGATACACAGGGGAGGTCACCCCTCCACTTT
TRBJ1-5 | - | TRBV6-1 | TRBD1 | CASSLDRDGEPQHF | TGTGCCAGCAGCCTCGACAGGGACGGCGAGCCCCAGCATTTT
TRBJ2-7 | once | TRBV5-6 | TRBD1 | CASSLKGRGPYEQYF | TGTGCCAGCAGCTTGAAAGGAAGGGGGCCCTACGAGCAGTACTTC
TRBJ2-7 | - | TRBV4-1 | TRBD2 | CASSAAGLHEQYF | TGCGCCAGCAGCGCAGCGGGACTACACGAGCAGTACTTC
TRBJ1-2 | - | TRBV2 | - | CASSAFSQGYYGYTF | TGTGCCAGCAGTGCATTTAGTCAGGGGTACTATGGCTACACCTTC
TRBJ2-5 | - | TRBV9 | - | CASSVGAGATGETQYF | TGTGCCAGCAGCGTAGGGGCGGGGGCTACAGGGGAGACCCAGTACTTC
TRBJ2-2 | - | TRBV5-5 | - | CASSPQAGRRGGELFF | TGTGCCAGCAGCCCCCAAGCCGGTCGGAGGGGCGGGGAGCTGTTTTTT
TRBJ2-7 | - | TRBV21-1 | - | CASSKVGGDDVLQYF | TGTGCCAGCAGCAAAGTAGGAGGTGACGATGTGTTGCAGTACTTC
TRBJ1-2 | - | TRBV7-9 | - | CASSLVGREGYGYTF | TGTGCCAGCAGCTTAGTGGGAAGGGAGGGCTATGGCTACACCTTC
TRBJ1-2 | - | TRBV12-5 | - | CASGLEALSYGYTF | TGTGCTAGTGGTCTCGAAGCCCTTTCCTATGGCTACACCTTC
TRBJ1-4 | - | TRBV6-5 | - | CASSYRGGLYEKLFF | TGTGCCAGCAGTTACCGGGGGGGCCTTTATGAAAAACTGTTTTTT